This is a list of T cell receptor beta chains from one sample in a study of Ad26.COV2.S vaccination and SARS-CoV-2 variants. The assay was immunoSEQ multiplex PCR, and TCRdb's table has in-frame clones only and misses some. The table has approximately 300,000 clones, over 80% seen once. The sequenced sample was peripheral blood, obtained in a trial of Ad26.COV2.S vaccine versus placebo. All receptors derive from a person between 18 and 65 years old who received the Ad26.COV2.S COVID-19 vaccine or a placebo. CDR3s include the opening cysteine and the closing phenylalanine or tryptophan. A D gene is named only where the DNA matches it firmly. Size is omitted from some rows. Given values are once, few, many or a class for expanded clones.

abundance: NA; d_gene: NA; j_gene: TRBJ1-3; len: 14; v_gene: TRBV5-1; CDR3nt: TGCGCCAGCAGCTTGTATTCAGGGGGAAACACCATATATTTT; CDR3aa: CASSLYSGGNTIYF
abundance: NA; d_gene: NA; j_gene: TRBJ1-2; len: 13; v_gene: TRBV6-6; CDR3nt: TGTGCCAGCAGTTACTCGAGTAGCTATGGCTACACCTTC; CDR3aa: CASSYSSSYGYTF
abundance: NA; d_gene: NA; j_gene: TRBJ1-3; len: 14; v_gene: TRBV29-1; CDR3nt: TGCAGCGTTGGTCCACGCGGGGCTGGAAACACCATATATTTT; CDR3aa: CSVGPRGAGNTIYF
abundance: NA; d_gene: NA; j_gene: TRBJ2-2; len: 18; v_gene: TRBV3-1/TRBV3-2; CDR3nt: TGTGCCAGCAGCCAAGATCAGGGGCGGGGGATAAACACCGGGGAGCTGTTTTTT; CDR3aa: CASSQDQGRGINTGELFF
abundance: NA; d_gene: NA; j_gene: TRBJ2-3; len: 13; v_gene: TRBV6-1; CDR3nt: TGTGCCAGCAGTGAAGCGCACCGTTATACGCAGTATTTT; CDR3aa: CASSEAHRYTQYF
abundance: NA; d_gene: NA; j_gene: TRBJ2-6; len: 16; v_gene: TRBV9; CDR3nt: TGTGCCAGCAGCTACCAGAGGGAATCAGGGGCCAACGTCCTGACTTTC; CDR3aa: CASSYQRESGANVLTF
abundance: once; d_gene: TRBD1; j_gene: TRBJ2-1; len: 15; v_gene: TRBV5-1; CDR3nt: TGCGCCAGCAGCTTGGGAGGGGGCGAGGGCAATGAGCAGTTCTTC; CDR3aa: CASSLGGGEGNEQFF
abundance: NA; d_gene: NA; j_gene: TRBJ1-5; len: 13; v_gene: TRBV28; CDR3nt: TGTGCCAGCAGACGAGGAGTCAGGCAGCCCCAGCATTTT; CDR3aa: CASRRGVRQPQHF
abundance: NA; d_gene: NA; j_gene: TRBJ2-3; len: 12; v_gene: TRBV9; CDR3nt: TGTGCCAGCAGCGCCTCAGGGGATACGCAGTATTTT; CDR3aa: CASSASGDTQYF
abundance: NA; d_gene: NA; j_gene: TRBJ1-4; len: 16; v_gene: TRBV5-4; CDR3nt: TGTGCCAGCAGCTTGGGGGCGGGGAATTTCAATGAAAAACTGTTTTTT; CDR3aa: CASSLGAGNFNEKLFF
abundance: NA; d_gene: NA; j_gene: TRBJ2-1; len: 13; v_gene: TRBV19; CDR3nt: TGTGCCAGTAGTAGGGGGGGCCTCAATGAGCAGTTCTTC; CDR3aa: CASSRGGLNEQFF